The following is a T cell receptor beta chain sequence with its context. Its antigen is not known. The sample comes from a study of blood T cells in healthy people across ages. Findings and caveats of the study: Without sorted subsets, naive and antigen-experienced compartments could not be conclusively compared.

The second PCR ran about 6 to 12 cycles with a sample-barcoded 5' primer and J-beta primers. MiXCR was run by TCRdb on the 5' RACE reads, yielding one entry per CDR3 protein. In the table there are more than 550,000 distinct CDR3 sequences, about a fifth of which are singletons. The CDR3 length is 13 residues. Germline V gives CDR1 ENHRY, CDR2 SYGVKD. Trimming took off 0 bases at V and 11 bases at J, with 12 bases between the two ends. Healthy Caucasian individuals from Russia aged about 6 to 100 were enrolled as donors. PBMCs were isolated at a quantity of at least 6 million per sample. The TCR sequence derives from a man between 65 and 80 years old in good health. V usage is TRBV10-3 and J usage is TRBJ2-3, with unresolved D. The sequencing input was blood. The CDR3 sequence is CAISESVDGMQYF. In DNA, the CDR3 is TGTGCCATCAGTGAGTCGGTGGATGGTATGCAGTATTTT.